These T cell receptor beta chains were read from a single sample in a study of blood T cell repertoires in COVID-19. Method: immunoSEQ multiplex PCR; TCRdb's copy keeps in-frame clones and lacks some. The sample carries about 230,000 clones, 81% recorded once. Material for sequencing was peripheral blood. Receptors were obtained from a woman aged 80 or over with acute or convalescent COVID-19. Both conserved end residues are part of each CDR3. The D gene is left open where the match is weak.

>NA|TRBV19|TRBJ2-4
CASGQGKNIQYF
>TRBD2|TRBV6-5|TRBJ2-4
CASRTSGKNIQYF
>NA|TRBV11-2|TRBJ1-3
CASSFMPTSSGNTIYF
>NA|TRBV7-3|TRBJ2-4
CASSLGGRADIQYF
>TRBD2|TRBV7-2|TRBJ2-5
CASSPRLAGAQETQYF
>TRBD2|TRBV19|TRBJ2-1
CASSIVGSSGKIYNEQFF
>TRBD1|TRBV10-3|TRBJ2-7
CAISESTGGSYEQYF
>TRBD2|TRBV4-2|TRBJ2-1
CASSQETSGSWNEQFF
>TRBD2|TRBV6-6|TRBJ2-5
CASSALAGQETQYF
>TRBD1|TRBV7-3|TRBJ1-1
CASSLSGTDPEAFF
>NA|TRBV28|TRBJ1-2
CASRPLEQGSGYTF
>TRBD1|TRBV30|TRBJ1-2
CAWSGTGTALYGYTF
>TRBD1|TRBV18|TRBJ1-3
CASSPGQGGNTIYF
>TRBD1|TRBV28|TRBJ2-5
CASRTGQGARETQYF
>TRBD1|TRBV18|TRBJ2-7
CASSPGTGGLEQYF
>TRBD2|TRBV7-3|TRBJ2-1
CASSPGTGGEYNEQFF
>TRBD2|TRBV6-5|TRBJ2-5
CASSREGRETQYF
>NA|TRBV7-3|TRBJ1-1
CASSSQGGDTEAFF
>TRBD1|TRBV18|TRBJ1-1
CASSRTGATEAFF
>NA|TRBV6-5|TRBJ1-2
CASVDSNYGYTF
>NA|TRBV4-1|TRBJ1-1
CASSQDPLMNTEAFF
>NA|TRBV3-1/TRBV3-2|TRBJ1-6
CASSQREEQGPLHF
>NA|TRBV3-1/TRBV3-2|TRBJ2-2
CASSLGHGGRGTGELFF
>NA|TRBV30|TRBJ2-7
CAWSVGDTYYEQYF
>NA|TRBV5-6|TRBJ2-3
CASSLVARQDTQYF
>NA|TRBV6-5|TRBJ1-6
CASSRGRDSPLHF
>TRBD1|TRBV28|TRBJ2-7
CASSSGQGGGYEQYF
>NA|TRBV28|TRBJ1-2
CATLNYGYTF
>TRBD1|TRBV18|TRBJ1-2
CASSPRTGVDYGYTF
>NA|TRBV11-2|TRBJ2-6
CASSLDRSRVGANVLTF
>TRBD1|TRBV5-4|TRBJ2-4
CASSLDRDGENIQYF
>TRBD1|TRBV9|TRBJ1-3
CASSDRTGWAIYF
>TRBD2|TRBV6-4|TRBJ2-3
CASSDSTSGRGTQYF
>TRBD1|TRBV7-8|TRBJ1-2
CASSSDRGHGGYTF
>TRBD2|TRBV5-1|TRBJ2-7
CASSLGLAGPDAHSYEQYF
>NA|TRBV5-5|TRBJ1-2
CASSLGDNYYGYTF
>TRBD1|TRBV5-1|TRBJ2-3
CASSLGWTGSTDTQYF
>NA|TRBV7-8|TRBJ1-4
CASSLRTSWEKLFF
>NA|TRBV5-1|TRBJ1-4
CASSLDGTSDEKLFF
>NA|TRBV11-2|TRBJ1-1
CASSQFRWGQRTTEAFF
>TRBD1|TRBV5-1|TRBJ1-1
CASSWGDRPNTEAFF
>NA|TRBV24-1|TRBJ1-5
CATSDRAGYNQPQHF
>TRBD2|TRBV14|TRBJ2-2
CASSQARPGGQNTGELFF
>TRBD2|TRBV7-9|TRBJ2-5
CASSPDERGRGTQYF
>NA|TRBV15|TRBJ2-3
CATSRGDTDTQYF
>NA|TRBV9|TRBJ1-3
CASSVAVGQSGNTIYF
>NA|TRBV2|TRBJ1-5
CASRDQESNQPQHF
>NA|TRBV7-6|TRBJ2-5
CASSLLAGGETQYF